This TCR beta chain appears in the sequencing data of a study of OX40 agonist ivuxolimab in advanced cancers. CDR1 is SEHNR, CDR2 FQNEAQ, per germline (reference sequence). The CDR3 covers 12 residues. Trimming took off 7 bases at V and 6 bases at J, with 12 bases between the two ends. Here immunoSEQ multiplex PCR was the method, and the copy in TCRdb shows in-frame clones only, minus some. Of about 79,000 clones in the sample, under 85% were seen once. Specimen: CD4+ or CD8+ T cells sorted from blood, collected in a trial of the OX40 agonist ivuxolimab. The chain employs TRBV7-9 and TRBJ1-2; D gene ambiguous. The TCR comes from an adult with an advanced solid tumor such as melanoma, head and neck, liver or kidney cancer. The chain's CDR3 is CASTSLPHGYTF. The CDR3 nucleotides are TGTGCCAGCACCTCCCTCCCCCATGGCTACACCTTC.